This is a list of T cell receptor beta chains from one sample in a study of blood T cell repertoires in COVID-19. Some clones are missing from TCRdb's copy, which holds only in-frame ones; the method was immunoSEQ multiplex PCR. The sample lists approximately 210,000 clones, roughly 81% occurring once. Sequenced sample: peripheral blood. These receptors were taken from a woman between 50 and 59 years old with active or convalescent COVID-19. Both conserved end residues are part of each CDR3. A D gene is named only where the DNA matches it firmly. The size entry is marked missing in some rows and otherwise reads once, few, many or a size class.

clone_size	v_call	d_call	j_call	cdr3_nt	cdr3_aa
NA	TRBV7-9	NA	TRBJ2-1	TGTGCCAGCGGGGGGGAGCAGTTCTTC	CASGGEQFF
few	TRBV3-1/TRBV3-2	NA	TRBJ1-6	TGTGCCAGCAGCCAAGGGCTGCAGAATTCACCCCTCCACTTT	CASSQGLQNSPLHF
NA	TRBV18	TRBD1	TRBJ2-6	TGTGCCAGCTCACCCAGGACAGGGCAAGGCGGGGCCAACGTCCTGACTTTC	CASSPRTGQGGANVLTF
NA	TRBV6-6	NA	TRBJ2-7	TGTGCCAGCAGTTTCAAGGGGGAGCAGTACTTC	CASSFKGEQYF
NA	TRBV6-6	NA	TRBJ2-1	TGTGCCAGCAGTTACTCTAGCGCGGGTGAGCAGTTCTTC	CASSYSSAGEQFF
NA	TRBV6-5	TRBD1	TRBJ1-3	TGTGCCGGAAGGACAGGGGAATTTGGAAACACCATATATTTT	CAGRTGEFGNTIYF
NA	TRBV2	TRBD1	TRBJ1-3	TGTGCCAGGGACGGACAGGGAAGTCACGGAAACACCATATATTTT	CARDGQGSHGNTIYF
NA	TRBV5-4	NA	TRBJ1-1	TGTGCCAGCAGCTCCGTGACTCCTAACGAAGCTTTCTTT	CASSSVTPNEAFF
NA	TRBV2	NA	TRBJ1-5	TGTGCCAGCAGTGACTGGGCCCGCGGGGGTCAGCCCCAGCATTTT	CASSDWARGGQPQHF
once	TRBV7-2	NA	TRBJ2-5	TGTGCCAGCAGAAAACTAGAGACCCAGTACTTC	CASRKLETQYF
NA	TRBV4-1	NA	TRBJ1-4	TGCGCCAGCAGCCCCCGGAGTAGTCCGGGGGAAAAACTGTTTTTT	CASSPRSSPGEKLFF